The clone carrying this T cell receptor (beta chain) was recorded many times. The antigen remains unidentified. The sample comes from a study of spatial heterogeneity in lung cancer. Study-level background: More than eight raw reads, on average, carried each unique TCR and UMI combination. Study-wide points: The number of expanded tumor alpha and beta chains correlated with mutation number.

Time point denoted: sample taken at primary tumor resection. The germline V gene has CDR1 MNHNS and CDR2 SASEGT. The CDR3 has 15 amino acids. Trimming pared 8 bases from V and 3 bases from J, leaving 19 bases between. Each CDR3 protein is one row after TCRdb ran MiXCR on the 5' RACE reads. The table lists roughly 16,000 distinct CDR3 sequences, 6.5% to 7% of them singletons. The sample consisted of lung tumor tissue, taken at surgery. This sequence was found in a female donor with early-stage non-small cell lung cancer. V gene TRBV6-1 combines with J gene TRBJ1-2; D is ambiguous. The CDR3 here is CASADFRTEDYGYTF. CDR3 DNA: TGTGCCAGCGCGGACTTCAGAACAGAAGACTATGGCTACACCTTC.